These 11 T cell receptor beta chains share one sample of origin, sequenced in a study of blood T cell repertoires in COVID-19 (dated by TCRdb to 2020 to 2022). Libraries came from the immunoSEQ multiplex PCR assay. TCRdb limited this immuneACCESS table to in-frame rearrangements with V and J called. A share of clones is missing; checked studies link under half to unresolved V genes, and the rest is unexplained. The sample table lists some 190,000 clones, around 85% of them with a count of one. The top ten hold 3% to 3.5% of the sample. The material sequenced was peripheral blood. Every receptor here comes from a man between 60 and 75 years old with acute or convalescent COVID-19.

The rearrangement uses TRBV6-5 and TRBJ2-3; 14 bases are shared with TRBD2. CDR3 size: 15 residues. Trimming cost V 6 bases and J 6 bases; bases outside gene matches: 5. Germline V gene lookup returns CDR1 MNHEY and CDR2 SVGAGI. As DNA, the CDR3 is TGTGCCAGCAGAGGACTAGCGGGAGGTATCGATACGCAGTATTTT. This sequence encodes CASRGLAGGIDTQYF.

The rearrangement links TRBV11-2 to TRBJ2-2, with D unclear. The V and J ends lost 5 bases and 5 bases respectively, with 15 bases between them. CDR1 SGHAT and CDR2 FQNNGV come from the germline V gene. The CDR3 has 15 amino acids. The CDR3 coding sequence is TGTGCCAGCAGCGCCCCCAGGTACCGGACCGGGGAGCTGTTTTTT. Its translation: CASSAPRYRTGELFF.

The chain has TRBV6-1 and TRBJ2-1, with 7 bases matching TRBD2. This CDR3 is built from 15 residues. The germline gives CDR1 MNHNS, CDR2 SASEGT. With 2 bases clipped from V and 6 bases from J, the junction kept 7 bases outside the gene matches. The CDR3 bases are TGTGCCAGCAGTGAAACGTGGGGGGGGTCCAATGAGCAGTTCTTC. Translation: CASSETWGGSNEQFF.

This CDR3 reads CSVEGQRAGVYEQYF. The CDR3, as DNA: TGCAGCGTTGAGGGGCAGCGGGCGGGAGTCTACGAGCAGTACTTC. V is TRBV29-1 and J is TRBJ2-7; the match to TRBD2 covers 7 bases. V lost 3 bases and J lost 3; bases outside the gene matches: 11. This CDR3 has 15 amino acids. Looked up from germline, CDR1 is SQVTM and CDR2 is ANQGSEA.

This sequence joins TRBV6-5 and TRBJ2-1; 8 bases agree with TRBD1. Germline V CDR1 and CDR2: MNHEY, SVGAGI. This CDR3 contains 15 residues. J was trimmed by 5 bases and V by 7 bases; bases with no gene match: 10. CDR3 residues: CASTHRTGSHNEQFF. The CDR3 nucleotides are TGTGCCAGCACCCACCGGACAGGGTCCCACAATGAGCAGTTCTTC.

The chain is built from TRBV11-2 and TRBJ2-5; 16 bases match TRBD2. V trimming: 5 bases; J trimming: 6 bases; junction bases outside the gene matches: 6. The CDR3 is 16 residues long. Germline CDR1 SGHAT, CDR2 FQNNGV. DNA for the CDR3: TGTGCCAGCAGCGTGGGACTAGCGGGAGGGGGAAAGACCCAGTACTTC. Its translation: CASSVGLAGGGKTQYF.

The gene calls are TRBV12-3 or TRBV12-4 and TRBJ2-1; D remains ambiguous. This CDR3 region has 11 residues. V lost 2 bases to trimming and J lost 13 bases, with 9 bases between them. CDR3 residues: CASSLRLGQFF. The CDR3 DNA reads TGTGCCAGCAGTTTACGGCTGGGCCAGTTCTTC.

The chain recombines TRBV6-6 with TRBJ1-3, with unresolved D. The CDR3 is 15 amino acids. Between the trimmed V and J ends, which lost 2 bases and 4 bases, there was a span of 12 bases. Germline CDR1 reads MNHNY; CDR2 reads SVGAGI (reference sequence). In nucleotides, the CDR3 is TGTGCCAGCAGTTACCCAGGACTATCGGGAAACACCATATATTTT. This gives the protein CASSYPGLSGNTIYF.

The chain couples TRBV6-5 to TRBJ2-1, with D possibly being TRBD1 (5 bases). This CDR3 has 13 residues. Germline V gene sequence: CDR1 MNHEY, CDR2 SVGAGI. Trimming removed 2 bases at V and 8 bases at J, with 10 bases between. The CDR3 loop is CASSYRQSYEQFF. CDR3 DNA: TGTGCCAGCAGTTACAGACAGTCCTATGAGCAGTTCTTC.

The chain uses TRBV15 and TRBJ2-7, with TRBD1 matching over 8 bases. Trimming took 3 bases from V and 3 from J; bases not matched to a gene: 7. Germline values: CDR1 LNHNV, CDR2 YYDKDF (reference sequence). This CDR3 is built from 15 residues. The CDR3 sequence is CATSSRDRYNYEQYF. CDR3 sequence (DNA): TGTGCCACCAGCAGCCGGGACAGGTACAACTACGAGCAGTACTTC.

V is TRBV24-1 and J is TRBJ2-3; 12 nucleotides line up with TRBD2. The junction had 11 bases not matched to a gene; V was cut back by 4 bases and J by 1 base. CDR1 is KGHDR, CDR2 SFDVKD, per germline. The CDR3 extends over 19 amino acids. CDR3 coding DNA: TGTGCCACCAGTGACCCGACTAGCGGGAGTGAGGTTGGCACAGATACGCAGTATTTT. Protein: CATSDPTSGSEVGTDTQYF.